This record covers a single T cell receptor beta chain. Its antigen is not known. This sample stems from a study of regulatory T cells in long-lasting Graves disease. Regarding the study as a whole: Lower TCR diversity was seen in persistent Graves' patients than in newly diagnosed ones. New patients shared around 980 public clonotypes, and persistent patients shared more, with 2,741.

Arm-PCR of CDR3 regions with iRepertoire HTBI primers generated TCR beta libraries. TCRdb itself ran the multiplex PCR reads through MiXCR, one entry per CDR3 protein. The sample consists of 350,000 to 500,000 distinct CDR3 sequences, 16% of them appearing once. This sample's time point: newly diagnosed GD, antithyroid drugs for less than 3 months. PBMC-derived RNA was used for the TCR library. American Thyroid Association guidelines defined how Graves' disease was diagnosed. These data also formed part of another study, on T cells in Graves' hyperthyroidism and ophthalmopathy.

The TCR comes from a woman between 18 and 29 years old with Graves disease. The starting material was peripheral blood mononuclear cells (PBMCs), obtained at new diagnosis, from a patient treated with antithyroid drugs.

This CDR3 reads CSASADRGNGRNYGYTF. Written as DNA, the CDR3 is TGCAGTGCTAGCGCCGACAGGGGAAATGGTCGGAACTATGGCTACACCTTC. The rearrangement joins TRBV20-1 to TRBJ1-2, with 8 positions matching TRBD1. Germline V lookup: CDR1 DFQATT, CDR2 SNEGSKA (reference sequence). The CDR3 is made up of 17 amino acids. With V trimmed by 3 bases and J by 2 bases, 14 bases remained unmatched.